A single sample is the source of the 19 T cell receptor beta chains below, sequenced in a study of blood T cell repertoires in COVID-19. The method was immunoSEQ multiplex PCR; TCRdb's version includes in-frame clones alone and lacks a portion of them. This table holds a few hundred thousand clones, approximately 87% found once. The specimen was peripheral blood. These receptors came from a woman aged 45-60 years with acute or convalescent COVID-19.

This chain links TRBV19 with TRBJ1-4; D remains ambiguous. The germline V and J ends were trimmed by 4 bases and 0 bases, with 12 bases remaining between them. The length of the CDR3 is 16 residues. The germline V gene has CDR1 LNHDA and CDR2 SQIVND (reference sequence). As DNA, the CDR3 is TGTGCCAGTAGTAGAGGGCAGCGCTCAACTAATGAAAAACTGTTTTTT. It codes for CASSRGQRSTNEKLFF. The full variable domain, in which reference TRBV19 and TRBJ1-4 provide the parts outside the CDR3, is DGGITQSPKYLFRKEGQNVTLSCEQNLNHDAMYWYRQDPGQGLRLIYYSQIVNDFQKGDIAEGYSVSREKKESFPLTVTSAQKNPTAFYLCASSRGQRSTNEKLFFGSGTQLSVL.

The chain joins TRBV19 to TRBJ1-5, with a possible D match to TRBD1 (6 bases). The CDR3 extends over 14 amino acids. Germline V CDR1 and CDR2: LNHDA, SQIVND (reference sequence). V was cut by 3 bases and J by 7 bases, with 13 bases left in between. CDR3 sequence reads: CASSIEGVRQPQHF. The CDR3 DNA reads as TGTGCCAGTAGTATTGAGGGGGTACGGCAGCCCCAGCATTTT. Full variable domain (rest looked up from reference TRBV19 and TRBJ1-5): DGGITQSPKYLFRKEGQNVTLSCEQNLNHDAMYWYRQDPGQGLRLIYYSQIVNDFQKGDIAEGYSVSREKKESFPLTVTSAQKNPTAFYLCASSIEGVRQPQHFGDGTRLSIL.

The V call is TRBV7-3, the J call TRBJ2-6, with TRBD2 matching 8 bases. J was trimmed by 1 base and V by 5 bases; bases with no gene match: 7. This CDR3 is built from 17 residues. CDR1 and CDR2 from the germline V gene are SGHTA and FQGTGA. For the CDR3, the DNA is TGTGCCAGCAGCCCCGGGACTAGAGCTTCTGGGGCCAACGTCCTGACTTTC. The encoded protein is CASSPGTRASGANVLTF. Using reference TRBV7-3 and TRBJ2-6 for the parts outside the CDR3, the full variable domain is GAGVSQTPSNKVTEKGKYVELRCDPISGHTALYWYRQSLGQGPEFLIYFQGTGAADDSGLPNDRFFAVRPEGSVSTLKIQRTERGDSAVYLCASSPGTRASGANVLTFGAGSRLTVL.

CDR3 protein: CASSQASGGQETQYF. The CDR3 region has the DNA TGTGCCAGCAGCCAAGCTTCAGGGGGACAAGAGACCCAGTACTTC. V and J are TRBV3-1 (or the pseudogene TRBV3-2) and TRBJ2-5; 7 bases agree with TRBD1. V dropped 1 base and J dropped 2; count of bases not matched to a gene: 4. Germline assignment: CDR1 LGHDT and CDR2 YNNKEL (reference sequence). This CDR3 is 15 amino acids long.

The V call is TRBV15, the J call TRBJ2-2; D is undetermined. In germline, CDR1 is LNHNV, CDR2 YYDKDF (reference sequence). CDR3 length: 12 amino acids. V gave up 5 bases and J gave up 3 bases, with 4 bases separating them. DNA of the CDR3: TGTGCCACCAGCCCTTACACCGGGGAGCTGTTTTTT. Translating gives CATSPYTGELFF.

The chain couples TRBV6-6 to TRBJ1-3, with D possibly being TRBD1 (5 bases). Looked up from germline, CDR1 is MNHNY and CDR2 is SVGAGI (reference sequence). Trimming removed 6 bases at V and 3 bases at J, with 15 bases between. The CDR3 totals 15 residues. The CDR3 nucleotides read TGTGCCAGCAGCCTTGGGGGGATCGATGGAAACACCATATATTTT. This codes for CASSLGGIDGNTIYF.

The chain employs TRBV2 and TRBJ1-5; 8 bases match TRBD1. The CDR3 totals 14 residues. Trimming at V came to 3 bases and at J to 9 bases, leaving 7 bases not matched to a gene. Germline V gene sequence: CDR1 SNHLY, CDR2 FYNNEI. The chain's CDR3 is CASSDRTGRGPQHF. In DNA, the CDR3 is TGTGCCAGCAGTGACAGGACAGGGAGGGGGCCCCAGCATTTT.

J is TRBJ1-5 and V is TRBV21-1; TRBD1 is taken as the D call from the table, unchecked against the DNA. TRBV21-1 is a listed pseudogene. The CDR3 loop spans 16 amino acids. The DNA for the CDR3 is TGTGCCAGCAGCAACTTTCAAGACAGGGTAACTCAGCCCCAGCATTTT. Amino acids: CASSNFQDRVTQPQHF.

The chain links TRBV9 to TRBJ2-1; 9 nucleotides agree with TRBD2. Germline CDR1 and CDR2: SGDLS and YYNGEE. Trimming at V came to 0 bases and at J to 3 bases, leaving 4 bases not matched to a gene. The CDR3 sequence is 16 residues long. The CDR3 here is CASSVAAGGLYNEQFF. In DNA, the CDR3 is TGTGCCAGCAGCGTAGCGGCGGGAGGGCTCTACAATGAGCAGTTCTTC.

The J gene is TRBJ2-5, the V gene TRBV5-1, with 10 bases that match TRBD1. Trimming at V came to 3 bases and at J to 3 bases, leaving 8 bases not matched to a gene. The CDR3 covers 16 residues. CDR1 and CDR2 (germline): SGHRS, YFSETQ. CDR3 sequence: CASSSTPGTGEETQYF. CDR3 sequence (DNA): TGCGCCAGCAGCTCAACTCCCGGGACAGGGGAAGAGACCCAGTACTTC.

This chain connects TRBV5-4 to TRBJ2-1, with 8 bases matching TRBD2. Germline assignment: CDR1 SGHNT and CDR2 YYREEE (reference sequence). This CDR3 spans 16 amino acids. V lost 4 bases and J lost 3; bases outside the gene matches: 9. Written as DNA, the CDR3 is TGTGCCAGCAGCGACGGGGGGGGTATTGGCTACAATGAGCAGTTCTTC. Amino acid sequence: CASSDGGGIGYNEQFF.

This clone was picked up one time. CDR3 protein: CASRILAGGDNEQFF. DNA for the CDR3: TGCGCCAGCAGAATACTAGCGGGAGGGGATAATGAGCAGTTCTTC. J is TRBJ2-1 and V is TRBV10-2; TRBD2 agrees at 13 bases. J was trimmed by 7 bases and V by 6 bases; bases with no gene match: 6. Germline loops: CDR1 WSHSY, CDR2 SAAADI. The CDR3 runs 15 residues.

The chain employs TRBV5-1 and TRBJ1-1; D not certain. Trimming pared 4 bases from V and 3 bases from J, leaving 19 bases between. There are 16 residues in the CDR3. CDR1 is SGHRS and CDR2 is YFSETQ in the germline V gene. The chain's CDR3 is CASSVLPVREDTEAFF. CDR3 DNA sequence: TGCGCCAGCAGCGTTCTCCCTGTTCGGGAGGACACTGAAGCTTTCTTT.

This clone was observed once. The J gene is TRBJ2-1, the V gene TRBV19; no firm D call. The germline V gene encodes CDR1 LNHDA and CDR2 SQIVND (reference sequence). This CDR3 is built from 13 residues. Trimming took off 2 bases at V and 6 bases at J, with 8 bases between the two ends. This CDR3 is CASSIQIPNEQFF. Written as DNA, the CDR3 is TGTGCCAGTAGTATACAGATTCCCAATGAGCAGTTCTTC.

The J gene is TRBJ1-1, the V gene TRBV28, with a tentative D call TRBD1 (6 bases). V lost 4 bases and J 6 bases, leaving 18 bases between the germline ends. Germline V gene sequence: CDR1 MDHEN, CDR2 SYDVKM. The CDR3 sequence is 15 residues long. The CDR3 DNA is TGTGCCAGCAGTTCTTTGGGGGGGCGAGGCGCTGAAGCTTTCTTT. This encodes CASSSLGGRGAEAFF.

The CDR3 DNA reads as TGTGCCAGCAGCTCCGACAGGGGGAGGGACACTGAAGCTTTCTTT. This encodes CASSSDRGRDTEAFF. The chain uses TRBV5-6 and TRBJ1-1; 9 nucleotides line up with TRBD1. This CDR3 region has 15 residues. V shed 3 bases and J 3 bases; nucleotides not matched to a gene: 6. The germline gives CDR1 SGHDT, CDR2 YYEEEE.

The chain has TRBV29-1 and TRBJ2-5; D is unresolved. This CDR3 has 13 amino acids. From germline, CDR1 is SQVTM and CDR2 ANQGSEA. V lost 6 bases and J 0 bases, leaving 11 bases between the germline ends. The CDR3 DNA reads TGCAGCGTCGCGGATACGTACCAAGAGACCCAGTACTTC. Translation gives CSVADTYQETQYF.

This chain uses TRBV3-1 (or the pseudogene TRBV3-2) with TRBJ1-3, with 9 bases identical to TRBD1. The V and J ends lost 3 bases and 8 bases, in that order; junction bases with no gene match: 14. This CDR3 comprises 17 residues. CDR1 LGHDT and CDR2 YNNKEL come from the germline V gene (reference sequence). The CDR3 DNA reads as TGTGCCAGCAGCCATCACGCGGGACAGGGAACTAGATACACCATATATTTT. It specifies CASSHHAGQGTRYTIYF.

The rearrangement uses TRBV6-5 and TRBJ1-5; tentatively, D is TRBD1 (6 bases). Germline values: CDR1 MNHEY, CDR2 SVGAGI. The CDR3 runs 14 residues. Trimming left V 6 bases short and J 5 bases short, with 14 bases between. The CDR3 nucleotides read TGTGCCAGCAGCCTCCGGACAGTTTATCAGCCCCAGCATTTT. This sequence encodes CASSLRTVYQPQHF.